A selection of T cell receptor beta chains follows, all from one sample in a study of control samples from healthy donors and cancer patients. The table came from immunoSEQ multiplex PCR; TCRdb's copy has only in-frame clones and leaves some out. The sample has roughly 12,000 clones; approximately 93% are singletons. Sequencing input: PBMCs. These receptors were taken from a man between 70 and 80 years old with head and neck cancer. CDR3s include the opening cysteine and the closing phenylalanine or tryptophan. D genes are given only for firm matches. Some rows mark clone size as missing; the rest say once, few, many or name a class of expanded clone.

clone_size d_call j_call v_call cdr3_aa cdr3_nt
. . TRBJ1-1 TRBV6-5 CASSYRVRNTEAFF TGTGCCAGCAGTTACCGGGTACGGAACACTGAAGCTTTCTTT
. . TRBJ1-5 TRBV7-8 CASSTGQLHSNQPQHF TGTGCCAGCAGCACAGGACAGCTTCATAGCAATCAGCCCCAGCATTTT
. . TRBJ1-2 TRBV6-6 CASEDEANYGYTF TGTGCCAGCGAGGACGAAGCTAACTATGGCTACACCTTC
. TRBD2 TRBJ2-1 TRBV5-4 CASSRGTSGSGEQFF TGTGCCAGCAGCCGAGGGACTAGCGGGAGTGGTGAGCAGTTCTTC
. TRBD1 TRBJ1-5 TRBV7-9 CASSQWQGGGNQPQHF TGTGCCAGCAGCCAGTGGCAGGGGGGAGGCAATCAGCCCCAGCATTTT
. . TRBJ2-1 TRBV27 CASSFPHLFTYNEQFF TGTGCCAGCAGTTTCCCCCATCTCTTCACCTACAATGAGCAGTTCTTC
. . TRBJ1-1 TRBV18 CASSRDPEGTEAFF TGTGCCAGCTCACGGGACCCGGAGGGCACTGAAGCTTTCTTT
. . TRBJ2-1 TRBV9 CASSLAGGPSNEQFF TGTGCCAGCAGCCTCGCCGGGGGACCTTCCAATGAGCAGTTCTTC
. . TRBJ1-3 TRBV6-4 CASISCSGNTIYF TGTGCCAGCATTAGTTGCTCTGGAAACACCATATATTTT
once TRBD2 TRBJ2-3 TRBV7-8 CASSLGTSGGADTQYF TGTGCCAGCAGCTTAGGGACTAGCGGGGGGGCCGATACGCAGTATTTT
. TRBD1 TRBJ2-7 TRBV11-2 CASSPGTGAHSYEQYF TGTGCCAGCAGCCCCGGGACAGGGGCCCACTCCTACGAGCAGTACTTC
. . TRBJ1-5 TRBV12-5 CASAMTASNQPQHF TGTGCTAGTGCCATGACAGCTAGCAATCAGCCCCAGCATTTT
. . TRBJ1-3 TRBV27 CASSLRGTGNTIYF TGTGCCAGCAGTTTGAGGGGAACTGGAAACACCATATATTTT
. . TRBJ2-3 TRBV5-1 CASSLFSSTDTQYF TGCGCCAGCAGCTTGTTTTCTAGCACAGATACGCAGTATTTT
few TRBD1 TRBJ1-2 TRBV27 CASRGTGYGYTF TGTGCCAGCAGGGGGACAGGTTATGGCTACACCTTC
. . TRBJ2-6 TRBV5-1 CASTRSGSGANVLTF TGCGCCAGCACGCGGTCTGGGAGTGGGGCCAACGTCCTGACTTTC
. . TRBJ1-3 TRBV30 CAWSPSGNTIYF TGTGCCTGGAGCCCCTCTGGAAACACCATATATTTT
. . TRBJ2-1 TRBV10-1 CASSESIGDNEQFF TGCGCCAGCAGTGAGTCGATAGGCGACAATGAGCAGTTCTTC
. . TRBJ2-7 TRBV27 CASSPVAGGYYEQYF TGTGCCAGCAGTCCCGTGGCAGGCGGCTACTACGAGCAGTACTTC
. . TRBJ2-1 TRBV5-1 CASSLQGQYYNEQFF TGCGCCAGCAGCTTGCAAGGACAGTACTACAATGAGCAGTTCTTC
. TRBD1 TRBJ2-7 TRBV18 CASSPAGQGAYEQYF TGTGCCAGCTCACCCGCCGGGCAGGGGGCTTACGAGCAGTACTTC
. . TRBJ2-3 TRBV7-9 CASSLAETDTQYF TGTGCCAGCAGCTTAGCGGAAACAGATACGCAGTATTTT
once . TRBJ2-7 TRBV19 CASSTTQGYEQYF TGTGCCAGTAGTACTACTCAGGGTTACGAGCAGTACTTC
. . TRBJ1-4 TRBV7-2 CASSSPGSATNEKLFF TGTGCCAGCAGCTCCCCTGGGAGTGCAACTAATGAAAAACTGTTTTTT
. TRBD1 TRBJ1-1 TRBV7-9 CASSFLGDRVAFF TGTGCCAGCAGCTTTCTCGGGGACAGGGTGGCTTTCTTT
. . TRBJ2-3 TRBV6-1 CASSERAAHTDTQYF TGTGCCAGCAGTGAAAGGGCAGCCCACACAGATACGCAGTATTTT
. . TRBJ2-7 TRBV12-3/TRBV12-4 CASSYTGYEQYF TGTGCCAGCAGTTATACAGGTTACGAGCAGTACTTC
. TRBD2 TRBJ2-5 TRBV27 CASSPNSGGLETQYF TGTGCCAGCAGCCCAAACTCGGGGGGGTTGGAGACCCAGTACTTC
. TRBD2 TRBJ2-2 TRBV6-1 CASSEAVAGLASTGELFF TGTGCCAGCAGTGAAGCGGTCGCGGGACTAGCATCCACCGGGGAGCTGTTTTTT
. . TRBJ1-2 TRBV7-8 CASGGTKTASYGYTF TGTGCCAGCGGGGGGACGAAGACAGCGAGCTATGGCTACACCTTC
. . TRBJ2-3 TRBV27 CASSLWADHTQYF TGTGCCAGCAGTTTATGGGCCGACCATACGCAGTATTTT
. . TRBJ2-1 TRBV27 CASSLSFYNEQFF TGTGCCAGCAGTTTAAGTTTTTACAATGAGCAGTTCTTC
. . TRBJ1-3 TRBV12-3/TRBV12-4 CASTRAGNTIYF TGTGCCAGCACCCGGGCTGGAAACACCATATATTTT
once . TRBJ1-2 TRBV28 CASSLIEKTGPRGYTF TGTGCCAGCAGTCTCATAGAGAAGACAGGACCCCGTGGCTACACCTTC
. . TRBJ1-6 TRBV4-2 CASSPQSPQSSYNSPLHF TGTGCCAGCAGCCCTCAGTCCCCACAGAGCTCCTATAATTCACCCCTCCACTTT
. . TRBJ2-2 TRBV28 CASSPPRQAANTGELFF TGTGCCAGCTCTCCTCCCCGACAGGCGGCGAACACCGGGGAGCTGTTTTTT
. TRBD1 TRBJ2-5 TRBV3-1/TRBV3-2 CASRSPKGAGEETQYF TGTGCCAGCAGATCTCCGAAGGGGGCCGGTGAAGAGACCCAGTACTTC
. . TRBJ2-1 TRBV27 CASSPVPLKRVTSYNEQFF TGTGCCAGCAGCCCCGTTCCTCTCAAGCGGGTCACTTCCTACAATGAGCAGTTCTTC